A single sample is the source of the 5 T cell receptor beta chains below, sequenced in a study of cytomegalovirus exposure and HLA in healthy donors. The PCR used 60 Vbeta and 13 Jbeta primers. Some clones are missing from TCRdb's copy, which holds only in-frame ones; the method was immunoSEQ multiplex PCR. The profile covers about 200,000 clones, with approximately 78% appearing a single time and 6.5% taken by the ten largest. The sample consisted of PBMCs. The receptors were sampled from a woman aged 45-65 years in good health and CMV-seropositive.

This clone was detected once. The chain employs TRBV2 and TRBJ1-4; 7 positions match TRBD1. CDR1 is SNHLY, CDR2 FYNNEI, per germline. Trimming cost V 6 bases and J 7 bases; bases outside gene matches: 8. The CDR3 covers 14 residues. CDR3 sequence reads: CASRGGTVLEKLFF. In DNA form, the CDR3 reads TGTGCCAGCAGGGGCGGGACAGTACTTGAAAAACTGTTTTTT.

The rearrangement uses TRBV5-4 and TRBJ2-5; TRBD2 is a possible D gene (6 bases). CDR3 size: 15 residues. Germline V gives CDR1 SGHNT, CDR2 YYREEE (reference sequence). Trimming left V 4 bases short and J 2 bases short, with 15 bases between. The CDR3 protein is CASSLERARQETQYF. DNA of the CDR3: TGTGCCAGCAGCCTGGAGCGGGCCAGACAAGAGACCCAGTACTTC.

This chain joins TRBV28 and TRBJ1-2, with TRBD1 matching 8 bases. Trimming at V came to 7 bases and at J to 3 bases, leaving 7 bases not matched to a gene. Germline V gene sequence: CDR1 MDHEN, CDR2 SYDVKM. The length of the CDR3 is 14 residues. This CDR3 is CASIPTGAYYGYTF. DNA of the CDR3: TGTGCCAGCATCCCGACAGGGGCCTACTATGGCTACACCTTC.

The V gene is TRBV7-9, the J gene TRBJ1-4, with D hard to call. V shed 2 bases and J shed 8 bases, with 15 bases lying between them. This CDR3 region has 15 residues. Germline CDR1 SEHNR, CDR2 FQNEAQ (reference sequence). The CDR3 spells CASSLFSVGGEKLFF. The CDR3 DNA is TGTGCCAGCAGCTTATTTTCCGTTGGCGGGGAAAAACTGTTTTTT.

The CDR3: CASSPRTDSYNEQFF. The CDR3 nucleotides are TGCGCCAGCAGCCCACGGACAGACTCCTACAATGAGCAGTTCTTC. The chain links TRBV5-1 to TRBJ2-1; maybe TRBD1 (6 bases). CDR3 length equals 15 residues. Looked up from germline, CDR1 is SGHRS and CDR2 is YFSETQ. V lost 4 bases, J lost 0 bases, and 11 bases lay in between.